The sequence of this TCR beta chain was determined in a study of blood T cell repertoires in COVID-19. The cohort comprised adults aged roughly 18 to 90 years residing in some 24 US areas. Categorization into cohorts depended on clinical history that participants reported. Two negative PCRs, clearance, or symptom resolution had been documented for recovered Cohort 3 donors. How the authors handled the data: Researchers report that nucleated cell counts were estimated from reference gene primer amplification. Data came from immunoSEQ multiplex PCR; TCRdb stores just in-frame clones and leaves some out. The V and J calls and clone size are taken from that table; D and trimming were inferred from the DNA. The sample includes roughly 400,000 clones, roughly 87% seen only once; the top ten take about 0.6%. The germline CDR1 and CDR2 sequences are SEHNR and FQNEAQ (reference sequence). V was pared by 2 bases and J by 1 base, with 8 bases between. The CDR3 loop spans 14 amino acids.

The source is a man younger than 30 who had recovered from COVID-19. V gene TRBV7-9 combines with J gene TRBJ1-2; the D gene is possibly TRBD1 (5 bases). Specimen: PBMCs or T cells enriched from blood (not recorded which). The CDR3, as DNA: TGTGCCAGCAGCTTACAGGGACTTAACTATGGCTACACCTTC. Protein sequence: CASSLQGLNYGYTF. Full variable domain (outside the CDR3, taken from reference TRBV7-9 and TRBJ1-2): DTGVSQNPRHKITKRGQNVTFRCDPISEHNRLYWYRQTLGQGPEFLTYFQNEAQLEKSRLLSDRFSAERPKGSFSTLEIQRTEQGDSAMYLCASSLQGLNYGYTFGSGTRLTVV.